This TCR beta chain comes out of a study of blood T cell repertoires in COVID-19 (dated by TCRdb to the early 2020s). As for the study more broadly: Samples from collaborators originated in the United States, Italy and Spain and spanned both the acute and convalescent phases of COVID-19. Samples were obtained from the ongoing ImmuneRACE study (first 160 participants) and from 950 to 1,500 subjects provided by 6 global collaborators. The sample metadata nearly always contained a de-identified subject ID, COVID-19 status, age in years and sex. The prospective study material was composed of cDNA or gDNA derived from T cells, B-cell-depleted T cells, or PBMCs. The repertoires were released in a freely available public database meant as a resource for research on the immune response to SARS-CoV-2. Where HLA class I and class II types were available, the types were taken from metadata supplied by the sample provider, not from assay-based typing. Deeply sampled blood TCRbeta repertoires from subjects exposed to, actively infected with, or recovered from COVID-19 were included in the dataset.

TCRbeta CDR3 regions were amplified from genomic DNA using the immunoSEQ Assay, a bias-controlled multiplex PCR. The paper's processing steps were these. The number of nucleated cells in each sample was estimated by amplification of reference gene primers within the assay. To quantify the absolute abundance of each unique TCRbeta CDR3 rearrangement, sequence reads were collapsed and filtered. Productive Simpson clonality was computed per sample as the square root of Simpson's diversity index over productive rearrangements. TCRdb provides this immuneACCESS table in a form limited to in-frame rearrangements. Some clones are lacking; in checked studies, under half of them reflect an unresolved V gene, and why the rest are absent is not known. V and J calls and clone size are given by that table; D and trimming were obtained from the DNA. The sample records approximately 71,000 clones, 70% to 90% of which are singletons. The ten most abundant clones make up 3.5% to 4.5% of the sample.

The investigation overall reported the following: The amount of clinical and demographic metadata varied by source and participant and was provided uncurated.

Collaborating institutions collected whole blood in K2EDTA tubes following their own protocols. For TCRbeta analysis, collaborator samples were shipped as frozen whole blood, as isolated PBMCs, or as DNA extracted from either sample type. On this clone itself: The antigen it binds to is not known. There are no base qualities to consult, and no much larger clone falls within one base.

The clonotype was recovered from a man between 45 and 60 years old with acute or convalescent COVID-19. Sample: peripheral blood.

This receptor carries the CDR3 CASSLGGLAGDYEQYF. In nucleotide form, the sequence is TGTGCCAGCAGCTTAGGTGGACTAGCGGGAGACTACGAGCAGTACTTC. This chain joins TRBV13 to TRBJ2-7; a stretch of 13 junction bases matches TRBD2. Counted from cysteine to phenylalanine, this CDR3 has 16 amino acids. Of all the DNA, just the CDR3 is kept, 48 bases in frame from base 1. As encoded in the germline V gene (reference sequence), CDR1 is PRHDT while CDR2 is FYEKMQ. V has 0 bases trimmed and J has 3 bases trimmed; junction bases matching no gene number 2.